Here is one T cell receptor beta chain with its context. The sample comes from a study of control samples from healthy donors and cancer patients. Losses at the gene ends were 5 bases for V and 8 bases for J; bases not matched to a gene: 10. Germline V gives CDR1 SSHAT, CDR2 FNYEAQ (reference sequence). This CDR3 has 15 residues. Sequencing used immunoSEQ multiplex PCR; TCRdb keeps in-frame clones, though not all of them. The table shows more than 65,000 clones, with roughly 82% occurring only once. The sequencing sample was made of blood. The V gene is TRBV7-7, the J gene TRBJ2-1, with 9 bases fitting TRBD2. This sequence originates from a man between 50 and 59 years old in good health. The CDR3 reads CASSVSSGKFDEQFF. DNA for the CDR3: TGTGCCAGCAGCGTCTCTAGCGGGAAGTTTGATGAGCAGTTCTTC.